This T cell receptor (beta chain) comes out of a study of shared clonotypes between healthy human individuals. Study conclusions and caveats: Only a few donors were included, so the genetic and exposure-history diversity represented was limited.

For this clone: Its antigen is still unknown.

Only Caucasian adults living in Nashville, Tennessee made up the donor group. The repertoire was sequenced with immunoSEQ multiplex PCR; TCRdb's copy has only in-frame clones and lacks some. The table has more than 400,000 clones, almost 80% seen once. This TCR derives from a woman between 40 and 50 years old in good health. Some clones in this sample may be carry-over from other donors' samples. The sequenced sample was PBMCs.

The CDR3: CASSLNFGGEQFF. The CDR3 coding sequence is TGTGCCAGCAGCTTAAATTTTGGGGGGGAGCAGTTCTTC. The chain carries TRBV7-3 and TRBJ2-1, with a tentative D call TRBD2 (6 bases). The CDR3 contains 13 residues. Trimming took 1 base from V and 10 from J, leaving 11 bases between them. CDR1 and CDR2 (germline): SGHTA, FQGTGA. The full variable domain, its missing parts supplied by reference TRBV7-3 and TRBJ2-1, is GAGVSQTPSNKVTEKGKYVELRCDPISGHTALYWYRQSLGQGPEFLIYFQGTGAADDSGLPNDRFFAVRPEGSVSTLKIQRTERGDSAVYLCASSLNFGGEQFFGPGTRLTVL.